Listed here are 16 T cell receptor beta chains from one sample, sequenced in a study of cytomegalovirus exposure and HLA in healthy donors (dated by TCRdb to between 2016 and 2019). The method was the immunoSEQ multiplex PCR assay. Held by TCRdb, this immuneACCESS table contains in-frame sequences only and omits some clones. Under half of the omission traces to an unresolved V gene where checked; the cause of the rest is unknown. The sample records about 98,000 clones, roughly 87% of which are singletons. 6.3% of the sample rests with the top ten. The sequenced sample was PBMCs. Source of these receptors: a man younger than 35 in good health and CMV-seropositive.

The V and J genes are TRBV7-2 and TRBJ2-5; 9 positions agree with TRBD1. This CDR3 spans 14 amino acids. With 3 bases clipped from V and 5 bases from J, the junction kept 4 bases outside the gene matches. Germline V gene lookup returns CDR1 SGHTA and CDR2 FQGNSA. For the CDR3, the DNA is TGTGCCAGCAGCTTCACAGGGGGCGCGGAGACCCAGTACTTC. It yields the protein CASSFTGGAETQYF.

The chain carries TRBV7-2 and TRBJ2-7; the D is unclear. The germline gives CDR1 SGHTA, CDR2 FQGNSA. V was clipped by 2 bases and J by 2 bases, with 4 bases between them. This CDR3 has 12 amino acids. The CDR3: CASSLSPYEQYF. In DNA, the CDR3 is TGTGCCAGCAGCTTATCTCCCTACGAGCAGTACTTC.

The V call is TRBV5-4, the J call TRBJ2-5, with TRBD1 identical over 7 bases. Germline V lookup: CDR1 SGHNT, CDR2 YYREEE (reference sequence). The CDR3 contains 14 residues. V was clipped by 4 bases and J by 1 base; unmatched bases: 4. The CDR3 loop is CASSRQGSQETQYF. The CDR3 DNA sequence: TGTGCCAGCAGCCGACAGGGATCCCAAGAGACCCAGTACTTC.

The chain is built from TRBV9 and TRBJ2-3; 10 bases match TRBD1. The CDR3 sequence is 15 residues long. The V and J ends lost 3 bases and 3 bases, in that order; junction bases with no gene match: 4. Germline loops: CDR1 SGDLS, CDR2 YYNGEE. This CDR3 is CASSAGQGLTDTQYF. CDR3 coding DNA: TGTGCCAGCAGCGCGGGACAGGGGTTGACAGATACGCAGTATTTT.

This clone was observed at least ten times. The rearrangement joins TRBV19 to TRBJ2-1; no firm D call. CDR3 length equals 15 residues. The V end lost 7 bases, the J end lost 0 bases, and 13 bases lay between the germline ends. Germline CDR1 is LNHDA and CDR2 is SQIVND (reference sequence). As DNA, the CDR3 is TGTGCCAGTACCCTATACGCAAGCTCCTACAATGAGCAGTTCTTC. Translating gives CASTLYASSYNEQFF.

V is TRBV9 and J is TRBJ2-1, with 7 bases that match TRBD1. Losses at the gene ends were 0 bases for V and 6 bases for J; bases not matched to a gene: 12. This CDR3 spans 17 amino acids. Per germline, CDR1 SGDLS and CDR2 YYNGEE. The DNA of the CDR3 is TGTGCCAGCAGCGTAGGAGGGGGCCCTAAAGTAGGCAATGAGCAGTTCTTC. It is translated as CASSVGGGPKVGNEQFF.

V is TRBV4-2 and J is TRBJ1-4, with 7 bases aligning to TRBD1. V gave up 1 base and J gave up 3 bases; unmatched junction bases: 5. Germline V gene sequence: CDR1 LGHNA, CDR2 YNFKEQ. The CDR3 contains 16 residues. The CDR3 coding sequence is TGTGCCAGCAGCCAAGTTGGGACAGACCCTAATGAAAAACTGTTTTTT. Translated: CASSQVGTDPNEKLFF.

The V and J genes are TRBV5-1 and TRBJ1-2; D not resolved. The V gene lost 4 bases and the J gene lost 2 bases, with 9 bases spanning the gap. Germline assignment: CDR1 SGHRS and CDR2 YFSETQ. This CDR3 region has 13 residues. CDR3 nucleotides: TGCGCCAGCAGCGCGACAAGCAACTATGGCTACACCTTC. Its protein product is CASSATSNYGYTF.

The table lists this clone with a count of one. J is TRBJ2-7 and V is TRBV27; D is possibly TRBD2 (6 bases). The CDR3 has 14 residues. V lost 6 bases and J 1 base, leaving 13 bases between the germline ends. CDR1 is MNHEY and CDR2 is SMNVEV in the germline V gene (reference sequence). The CDR3 DNA reads as TGTGCCAGCAGCTTCGCGGGGCCTTCCTACGAGCAGTACTTC. Translation: CASSFAGPSYEQYF.

By share of the sample, this clone is medium-sized. The J gene is TRBJ2-1, the V gene TRBV28; D may be TRBD2 (6 bases). The CDR3 totals 15 residues. Germline-derived CDR1 and CDR2 are MDHEN and SYDVKM. The germline V and J ends were trimmed by 5 bases and 7 bases, with 18 bases remaining between them. Written as DNA, the CDR3 is TGTGCCAGCAGTCCCCTGGGACTTGCCTTAAATGAGCAGTTCTTC. Amino acid sequence: CASSPLGLALNEQFF.

V usage is TRBV4-1 and J usage is TRBJ2-7; TRBD2 matches at 9 bases. Germline V gene data show CDR1 as MGHRA and CDR2 as YSYEKL. Losses at the gene ends were 1 base for V and 2 bases for J; bases not matched to a gene: 6. The length of the CDR3 is 16 residues. CDR3 sequence: CASSQGASGTTYEQYF. The CDR3 nucleotides read TGCGCCAGCAGCCAAGGGGCTAGCGGGACTACCTACGAGCAGTACTTC.

This clone was recorded once. The chain employs TRBV7-2 and TRBJ2-3, with TRBD2 identical over 9 bases. CDR3 length: 16 amino acids. The ends lost 5 bases at V and 2 bases at J; junction bases unmatched: 8. Germline assignment: CDR1 SGHTA and CDR2 FQGNSA. The CDR3 DNA reads TGTGCCAGCAGCCCGTCCGGGACTAGCTACACAGATACGCAGTATTTT. Residues: CASSPSGTSYTDTQYF.

This clone was recorded once. J is TRBJ2-6 and V is TRBV11-3, with TRBD1 matching 9 bases. The CDR3 has 16 amino acids. Losses at the gene ends were 5 bases for V and 1 base for J; bases not matched to a gene: 3. The germline gives CDR1 SGHNT, CDR2 YENEEA. In DNA, the CDR3 is TGTGCCAGCAGCAGGACAGGGGATTCTGGGGCCAACGTCCTGACTTTC. Protein sequence: CASSRTGDSGANVLTF. Combining the CDR3 with reference TRBV11-3 and TRBJ2-6 gives the whole variable domain EAGVVQSPRYKIIEKKQPVAFWCNPISGHNTLYWYLQNLGQGPELLIRYENEEAVDDSQLPKDRFSAERLKGVDSTLKIQPAELGDSAVYLCASSRTGDSGANVLTFGAGSRLTVL.

The table lists this clone with a few counts. The chain links TRBV5-1 to TRBJ2-5; TRBD2 is a possible D gene (6 bases). Germline loops: CDR1 SGHRS, CDR2 YFSETQ. Between the trimmed V and J ends, which lost 1 base and 5 bases, there was a span of 12 bases. CDR3 length: 14 residues. CDR3 amino acids: CASSLTLARETQYF. The CDR3 DNA is TGCGCCAGCAGCTTGACTCTAGCGAGGGAGACCCAGTACTTC.

The chain has TRBV2 and TRBJ1-2; D possibly corresponds to TRBD1 (6 bases). CDR1 SNHLY and CDR2 FYNNEI come from the germline V gene. Trimming took 8 bases from V and 0 from J, leaving 19 bases between them. This CDR3 region has 16 residues. The CDR3 sequence: CASPRDNQITNYGYTF. DNA of the CDR3: TGTGCCAGCCCCCGGGACAACCAGATTACTAACTATGGCTACACCTTC.

This rearrangement joins TRBV6-1 to TRBJ2-2, with 9 bases that match TRBD2. This CDR3 region has 15 residues. Germline V gene data show CDR1 as MNHNS and CDR2 as SASEGT. Germline trimming cut 4 bases from V and 3 bases from J; bases unmatched to any gene: 3. CDR3 in amino acids: CASSGLADYTGELFF. CDR3 coding DNA: TGTGCCAGCAGTGGACTAGCGGATTACACCGGGGAGCTGTTTTTT.